This T cell receptor beta chain was sequenced in a study of PD-L1 blockade in urothelial cancer. Study at large: Analysis of blood occurred 3 weeks (second dose) and 6 weeks after treatment start.

With regard to this clone: Its antigen is not known.

J gave up 7 bases and V 1 base, and 3 bases lay outside the gene matches. Per the germline V gene, CDR1 is MNHEY and CDR2 is SMNVEV (reference sequence). CDR3 size: 14 residues. General study results and limits: For durable-benefit patients, tumor-associated blood clones expanded more at 3 weeks. Lower pretreatment blood TCR clonality, under the median, predicted better survival, researchers reported.

Spiking of synthetic TCR analog templates was performed in each PCR. TCRdb keeps only in-frame clones here, not all; method: immunoSEQ multiplex PCR. Seen here are about 81,000 clones, around nine tenths observed once, and the top ten hold roughly a tenth. This chain joins TRBV27 and TRBJ2-7; 11 bases fit TRBD1. This clonotype originated in a man aged 60-69 years with urothelial cancer. The sequences come from PBMCs, collected around atezolizumab (anti-PD-L1) treatment. The CDR3 DNA follows: TGTGCCAGCAGTTTATTGGACAGGGGGCGAGAGCAGTACTTC. Amino acid sequence: CASSLLDRGREQYF.